Shown below are 5 T cell receptor beta chains from a single sample sequenced in a study of blood T cell repertoires in COVID-19. The repertoire was sequenced with immunoSEQ multiplex PCR; TCRdb's copy has only in-frame clones and lacks some. Among 200,000 to 300,000 clones listed, over 80% were seen once. The sequenced material came from peripheral blood. Source of these receptors: a woman aged 55-70 years with active or convalescent COVID-19.

The chain has TRBV5-8 and TRBJ2-5, with 7 bases that match TRBD2. The V segment lost 7 bases and the J segment 1 base; nucleotides outside the gene matches: 7. This CDR3 region has 14 residues. Germline V lookup: CDR1 SGHTS, CDR2 YDEGEE. CDR3 sequence reads: CASPGGGFQETQYF. The CDR3 bases are TGTGCCAGCCCAGGCGGGGGTTTCCAAGAGACCCAGTACTTC.

J is TRBJ2-5 and V is TRBV9; TRBD2 matches 8 bases. The junction had 5 bases not matched to a gene; V was cut back by 0 bases and J by 1 base. There are 16 residues in the CDR3. Germline V CDR1 and CDR2: SGDLS, YYNGEE. The CDR3 DNA follows: TGTGCCAGCAGCGTAGCGGGAGGGCCCCCCCAAGAGACCCAGTACTTC. Translated, it gives CASSVAGGPPQETQYF.

V usage is TRBV6-2 or TRBV6-3 and J usage is TRBJ2-7; D remains unclear. The CDR3 runs 13 residues. Trimming cost V 5 bases and J 1 base, with 9 bases left between them. Per the germline V gene, CDR1 is MNHEY and CDR2 is SVGEGT. CDR3 amino acids: CASSDLDSYEQYF. In nucleotides, the CDR3 is TGTGCCAGCAGTGACTTAGATTCCTACGAGCAGTACTTC.

V usage is TRBV5-1 and J usage is TRBJ2-7; D possibly corresponds to TRBD1 (5 bases). CDR1 is SGHRS and CDR2 is YFSETQ in the germline V gene. The CDR3 has 14 amino acids. V shed 2 bases and J shed 2 bases, with 11 bases lying between them. This CDR3 reads CASSFDSSTYEQYF. The CDR3 bases are TGCGCCAGCAGCTTTGACAGCAGCACCTACGAGCAGTACTTC.

This rearrangement joins TRBV11-1 to TRBJ1-5, with D possibly being TRBD1 (5 bases). The V gene's germline CDR1 is SGHAT and CDR2 FQDESV (reference sequence). Trimming left V 1 base short and J 0 bases short, with 7 bases between. The CDR3 is 15 residues long. CDR3 DNA: TGTGCCAGCAGCTTAGATGGACATAGCAATCAGCCCCAGCATTTT. Protein product: CASSLDGHSNQPQHF.